The 9 T cell receptor beta chains below were found in one sample sequenced in a study of blood T cell repertoires in COVID-19. TCRdb's table, derived via immunoSEQ multiplex PCR, lists solely in-frame clones and lacks some. The sample has roughly 400,000 clones, approximately 89% seen once. What was sequenced was peripheral blood. The source of these receptors is a woman aged 55-70 years with COVID-19, enrolled during active disease.

The rearrangement uses TRBV19 and TRBJ1-2; 8 positions agree with TRBD1. Germline V gives CDR1 LNHDA, CDR2 SQIVND (reference sequence). The V and J ends lost 0 bases and 0 bases, in that order; junction bases with no gene match: 9. The CDR3 loop spans 18 amino acids. This chain's CDR3 is CASSIDRDRGFTNYGYTF. The CDR3 bases are TGTGCCAGTAGTATAGATCGAGACAGGGGATTCACTAACTATGGCTACACCTTC.

The chain is built from TRBV25-1 and TRBJ1-2; perhaps TRBD1 as D (5 bases). V lost 1 base and J lost 3, with 9 bases in between. This CDR3 spans 14 amino acids. The germline V gene has CDR1 MGHDK and CDR2 SYGVNS. As DNA, the CDR3 is TGTGCCAGCAGTGAATCCGGCAGGGACTATGGCTACACCTTC. Amino acid sequence: CASSESGRDYGYTF.

The chain has TRBV11-2 and TRBJ1-1; possible D gene TRBD1, 5 bases. The CDR3 is 16 amino acids. V was cut by 6 bases and J by 0 bases, with 17 bases left in between. Germline loops: CDR1 SGHAT, CDR2 FQNNGV. The CDR3 sequence is CASRPEWGGMNTEAFF. The DNA for the CDR3 is TGTGCCAGCAGGCCAGAGTGGGGGGGAATGAACACTGAAGCTTTCTTT.

V and J are TRBV9 and TRBJ2-7; 8 nucleotides align to TRBD1. The CDR3 is 16 amino acids. The V gene end was trimmed by 0 bases and the J gene end by 3 bases; junction bases not matched to a gene: 8. Per germline, CDR1 SGDLS and CDR2 YYNGEE. Here the CDR3 reads CASSVGGQGNIYEQYF. CDR3 in DNA: TGTGCCAGCAGCGTAGGTGGACAGGGTAACATCTACGAGCAGTACTTC.

The V call is TRBV5-6, the J call TRBJ2-1, with a weak D call TRBD1 (5 bases). Germline CDR1 and CDR2: SGHDT and YYEEEE. The V end was cut by 1 base, the J end by 12 bases, with 11 bases between. CDR3 length: 12 residues. Here the CDR3 DNA reads TGTGCCAGCAGCTTGACAGGCTTGGGGCAGTTCTTC. This translates into CASSLTGLGQFF.

Only one count was recorded for this clone. The gene calls are TRBV6-5 and TRBJ1-2; 10 nucleotides agree with TRBD1. The CDR3 runs 15 residues. The junction had 4 bases not matched to a gene; V was cut back by 6 bases and J by 0 bases. From germline, CDR1 is MNHEY and CDR2 SVGAGI. DNA for the CDR3: TGTGCCAGCAGCCTCGGGACAGGGGCTAACTATGGCTACACCTTC. Amino acids: CASSLGTGANYGYTF.

The chain is built from TRBV11-3 and TRBJ2-3, with 9 bases that match TRBD2. The length of the CDR3 is 14 residues. The V segment lost 5 bases and the J segment 4 bases; nucleotides outside the gene matches: 4. The germline V gene has CDR1 SGHNT and CDR2 YENEEA. The CDR3 is CASSPAGGSDTQYF. As DNA, the CDR3 is TGTGCCAGCAGCCCGGCGGGGGGGTCAGATACGCAGTATTTT.

V usage is TRBV29-1 and J usage is TRBJ2-5, with 11 bases that match TRBD2. The V gene's germline CDR1 is SQVTM and CDR2 ANQGSEA. The CDR3 sequence is 14 residues long. Unmatched junction bases numbered 1, after V lost 2 bases and J lost 2 bases. CDR3 nucleotide sequence: TGCAGCGTTGAACGACTAGCGGGGCAAGAGACCCAGTACTTC. As protein: CSVERLAGQETQYF.

This chain links TRBV7-3 with TRBJ1-1, with no clear D. V was pared by 1 base and J by 0 bases, with 12 bases between. From germline, CDR1 is SGHTA and CDR2 FQGTGA. This CDR3 is built from 16 residues. CDR3 amino acids: CASSLNPPGLNTEAFF. The CDR3 nucleotides are TGTGCCAGCAGCTTAAACCCCCCGGGGTTGAACACTGAAGCTTTCTTT.